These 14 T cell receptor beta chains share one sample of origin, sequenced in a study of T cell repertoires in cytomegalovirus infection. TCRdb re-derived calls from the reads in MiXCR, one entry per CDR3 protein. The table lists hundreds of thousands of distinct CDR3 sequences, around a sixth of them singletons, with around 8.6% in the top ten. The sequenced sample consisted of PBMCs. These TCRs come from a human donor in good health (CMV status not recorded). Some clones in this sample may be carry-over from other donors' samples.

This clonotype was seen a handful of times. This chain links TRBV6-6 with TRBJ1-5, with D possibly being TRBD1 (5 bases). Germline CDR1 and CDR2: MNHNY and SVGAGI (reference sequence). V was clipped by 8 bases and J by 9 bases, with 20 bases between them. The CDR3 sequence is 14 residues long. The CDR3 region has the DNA TGTGCCAGCGGGGCCGGGACGGGGGATCTGCCCCAGCATTTT. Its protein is CASGAGTGDLPQHF.

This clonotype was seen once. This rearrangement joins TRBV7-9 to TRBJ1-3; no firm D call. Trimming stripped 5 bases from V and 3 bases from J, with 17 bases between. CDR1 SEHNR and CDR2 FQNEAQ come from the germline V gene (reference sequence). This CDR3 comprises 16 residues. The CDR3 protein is CASSKSPPLGGNTIYF. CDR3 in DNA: TGTGCCAGCAGCAAATCCCCTCCACTTGGTGGAAACACCATATATTTT.

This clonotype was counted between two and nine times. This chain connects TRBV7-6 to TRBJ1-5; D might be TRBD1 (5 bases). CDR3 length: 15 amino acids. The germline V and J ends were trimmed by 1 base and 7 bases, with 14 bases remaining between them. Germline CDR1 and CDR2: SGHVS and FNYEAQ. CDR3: CASSLGAGFGQPQHF. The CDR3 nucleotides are TGTGCCAGCAGCTTAGGGGCAGGGTTCGGGCAGCCCCAGCATTTT.

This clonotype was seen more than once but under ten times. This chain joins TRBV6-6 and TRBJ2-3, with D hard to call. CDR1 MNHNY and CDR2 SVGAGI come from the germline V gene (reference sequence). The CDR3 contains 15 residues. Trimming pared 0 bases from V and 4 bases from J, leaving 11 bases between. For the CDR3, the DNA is TGTGCCAGCAGTTACTCCCGCCAGGATGCAGATACGCAGTATTTT. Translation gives CASSYSRQDADTQYF.

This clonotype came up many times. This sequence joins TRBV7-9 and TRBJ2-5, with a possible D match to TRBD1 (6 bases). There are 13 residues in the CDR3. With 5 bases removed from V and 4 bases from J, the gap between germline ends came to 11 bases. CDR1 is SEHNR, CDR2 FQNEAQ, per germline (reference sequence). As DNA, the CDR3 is TGTGCCAGCAGCCAGTGGGGGCGAGAGACCCAGTACTTC. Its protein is CASSQWGRETQYF.

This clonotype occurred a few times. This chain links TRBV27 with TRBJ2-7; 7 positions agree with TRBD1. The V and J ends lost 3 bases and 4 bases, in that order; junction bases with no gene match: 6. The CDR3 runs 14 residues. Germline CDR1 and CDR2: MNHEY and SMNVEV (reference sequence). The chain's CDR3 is CASSLSATGYEQYF. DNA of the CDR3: TGTGCCAGCAGTTTGTCCGCGACAGGGTACGAGCAGTACTTC.

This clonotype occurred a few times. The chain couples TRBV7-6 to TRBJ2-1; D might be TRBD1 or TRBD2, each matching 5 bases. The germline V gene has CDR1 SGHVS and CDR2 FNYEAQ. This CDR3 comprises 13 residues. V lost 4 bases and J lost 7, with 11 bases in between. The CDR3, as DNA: TGTGCCAGCAGCTGGGGGACCGCTAATGAGCAGTTCTTC. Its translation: CASSWGTANEQFF.

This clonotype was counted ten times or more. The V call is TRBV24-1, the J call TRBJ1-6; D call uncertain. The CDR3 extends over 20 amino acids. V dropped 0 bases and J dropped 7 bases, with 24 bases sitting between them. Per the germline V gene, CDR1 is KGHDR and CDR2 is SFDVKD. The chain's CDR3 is CATSDLHGDYVTARNSPLHF. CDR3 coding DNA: TGTGCCACCAGTGATTTGCATGGGGATTACGTTACGGCGAGGAATTCACCCCTCCACTTT.

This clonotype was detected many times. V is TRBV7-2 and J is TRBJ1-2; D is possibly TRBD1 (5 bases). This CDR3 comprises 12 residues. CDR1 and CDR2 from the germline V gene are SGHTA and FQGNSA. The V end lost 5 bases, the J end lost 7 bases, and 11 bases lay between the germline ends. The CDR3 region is CASSGRVFGYTF. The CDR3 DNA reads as TGTGCCAGCAGCGGCAGGGTGTTTGGCTACACCTTC.

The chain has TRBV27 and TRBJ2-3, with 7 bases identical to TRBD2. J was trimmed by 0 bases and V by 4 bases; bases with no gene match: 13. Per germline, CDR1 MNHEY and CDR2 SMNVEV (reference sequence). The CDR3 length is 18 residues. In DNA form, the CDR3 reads TGTGCCAGCAGTTCCGAATACTGGAGCGGGGTTAGCACAGATACGCAGTATTTT. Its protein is CASSSEYWSGVSTDTQYF.

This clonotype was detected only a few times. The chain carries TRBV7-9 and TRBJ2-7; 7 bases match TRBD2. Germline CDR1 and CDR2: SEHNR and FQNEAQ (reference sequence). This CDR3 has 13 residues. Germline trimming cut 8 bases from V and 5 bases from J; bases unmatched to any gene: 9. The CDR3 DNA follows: TGTGCCAGCGGGACGCGGGAGACCCACGAGCAGTACTTC. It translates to CASGTRETHEQYF.

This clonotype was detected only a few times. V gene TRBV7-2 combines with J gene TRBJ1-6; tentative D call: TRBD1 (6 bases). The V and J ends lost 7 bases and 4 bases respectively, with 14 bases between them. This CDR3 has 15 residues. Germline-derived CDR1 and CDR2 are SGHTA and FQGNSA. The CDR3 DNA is TGTGCCAGCATCTCCCAAGGGGGATATAATTCACCCCTCCACTTT. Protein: CASISQGGYNSPLHF.

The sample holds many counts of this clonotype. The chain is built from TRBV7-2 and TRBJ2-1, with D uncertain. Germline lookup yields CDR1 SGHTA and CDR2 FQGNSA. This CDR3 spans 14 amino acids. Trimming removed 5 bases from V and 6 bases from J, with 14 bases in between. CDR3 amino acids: CASSPKAPGNEQFF. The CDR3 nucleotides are TGTGCCAGCAGCCCGAAGGCGCCGGGCAATGAGCAGTTCTTC. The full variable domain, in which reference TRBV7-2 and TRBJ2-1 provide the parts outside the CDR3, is GAGVSQSPSNKVTEKGKDVELRCDPISGHTALYWYRQSLGQGLEFLIYFQGNSAPDKSGLPSDRFSAERTGGSVSTLTIQRTQQEDSAVYLCASSPKAPGNEQFFGPGTRLTVL.

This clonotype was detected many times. CDR3 DNA: TGTGCCAGCAGCTTAGCGGGGGGGAGTAATTCACCCCTCCACTTT. Amino acids: CASSLAGGSNSPLHF. V is TRBV7-6 and J is TRBJ1-6; maybe TRBD1 (5 bases). Trimming removed 0 bases at V and 6 bases at J, with 9 bases between. Germline values: CDR1 SGHVS, CDR2 FNYEAQ. The CDR3 covers 15 residues.